Listed here are 20 T cell receptor beta chains from one sample, sequenced in a study of OX40 agonist ivuxolimab in advanced cancers. The method was immunoSEQ multiplex PCR; TCRdb's version includes in-frame clones alone and lacks a portion of them. The sample includes tens of thousands of clones, roughly nine tenths of them seen just once. The specimen comprised CD4+ or CD8+ T cells sorted from blood, sampled in a trial of the OX40 agonist ivuxolimab. These receptors came from an adult with an advanced solid tumor such as melanoma, head and neck, liver or kidney cancer.

V usage is TRBV6-6 and J usage is TRBJ2-2; 7 nucleotides match TRBD1. With 5 bases clipped from V and 4 bases from J, the junction kept 4 bases outside the gene matches. Looked up from germline, CDR1 is MNHNY and CDR2 is SVGAGI (reference sequence). The CDR3 loop spans 14 amino acids. The CDR3, as DNA: TGTGCCAGCAGTCCTTCAGGGGGCACCGGGGAGCTGTTTTTT. Its protein product is CASSPSGGTGELFF.

The V and J genes are TRBV11-1 and TRBJ1-1; 9 bases match TRBD1. J gave up 1 base and V 1 base, and 10 bases lay outside the gene matches. Looked up from germline, CDR1 is SGHAT and CDR2 is FQDESV (reference sequence). The CDR3 length is 18 residues. CDR3 region: CASSLEGQGSPGNTEAFF. CDR3 in DNA: TGTGCCAGCAGCTTAGAAGGACAGGGGTCCCCAGGGAACACTGAAGCTTTCTTT.

A remark on this clone: A read error may account for a junction end that differs from germline. The chain carries TRBV7-7 and TRBJ2-1; D is perhaps TRBD1 (6 bases). The CDR3 covers 13 residues. CDR1 and CDR2 from the germline V gene are SSHAT and FNYEAQ (reference sequence). The CDR3 DNA follows: TGTGCTAGCAGTATACAGGGTCGGAATGAGCAGTTCTTC. Amino acids: CASSIQGRNEQFF.

There are many counts of this clone. Other DNA sequences in this specimen translate into the identical CDR3. V gene TRBV7-2 combines with J gene TRBJ1-5; D ambiguous. Germline loops: CDR1 SGHTA, CDR2 FQGNSA. V lost 5 bases to trimming and J lost 5 bases, with 10 bases between them. The length of the CDR3 is 13 residues. CDR3 region: CASSPLFDQPQHF. DNA for the CDR3: TGTGCCAGCAGCCCCTTATTTGATCAGCCCCAGCATTTT. The entire variable domain, with the rest obtained from reference TRBV7-2 and TRBJ1-5, is as follows: GAGVSQSPSNKVTEKGKDVELRCDPISGHTALYWYRQSLGQGLEFLIYFQGNSAPDKSGLPSDRFSAERTGGSVSTLTIQRTQQEDSAVYLCASSPLFDQPQHFGDGTRLSIL.

This clone occurred once. V gene TRBV5-4 combines with J gene TRBJ2-7; D gene unclear. The CDR3 spans 13 residues. Deletions cut 0 bases from V and 1 base from J, with 5 bases between. Germline V CDR1 and CDR2: SGHNT, YYREEE (reference sequence). The CDR3 reads CASSLGHSYEQYF. The CDR3 nucleotides read TGTGCCAGCAGCTTGGGACATTCCTACGAGCAGTACTTC.

V gene TRBV5-5 combines with J gene TRBJ2-7; 7 positions agree with TRBD2. Germline CDR1 is SGHKS and CDR2 is YYEKEE (reference sequence). Germline trimming cut 4 bases from V and 5 bases from J; bases unmatched to any gene: 9. This CDR3 region has 14 residues. The DNA for the CDR3 is TGTGCCAGCAGCCCCACCGGGACTACAAACGAGCAGTACTTC. It codes for CASSPTGTTNEQYF.

Concerning this clone itself: Additional DNA sequences in this sample encode the identical CDR3. The CDR3 sequence is CASSPIQETQYF. The CDR3 coding sequence is TGTGCCAGCTCACCCATCCAAGAGACCCAGTACTTC. The rearrangement joins TRBV18 to TRBJ2-5; D gene unclear. From germline, CDR1 is KGHSH and CDR2 LQKENI. V was clipped by 3 bases and J by 1 base, with 3 bases between them. CDR3 length: 12 residues.

This rearrangement joins TRBV19 to TRBJ1-2; 9 bases align to TRBD1. Per germline, CDR1 LNHDA and CDR2 SQIVND (reference sequence). The V and J ends lost 3 bases and 2 bases, in that order; junction bases with no gene match: 10. CDR3 length equals 17 residues. In nucleotides, the CDR3 is TGTGCCAGTAGTATCATGGGGACAGGGCGGACGAACTATGGCTACACCTTC. Translated: CASSIMGTGRTNYGYTF.

The V and J genes are TRBV5-5 and TRBJ2-7, with D tentatively TRBD1 (6 bases). This CDR3 comprises 15 residues. Germline loops: CDR1 SGHKS, CDR2 YYEKEE (reference sequence). Trimming removed 0 bases at V and 4 bases at J, with 14 bases between. CDR3 region: CASSLGQVFGYEQYF. The CDR3 region has the DNA TGTGCCAGCAGCTTGGGACAGGTGTTCGGGTACGAGCAGTACTTC.

The CDR3 region has the DNA TGCGCCAGCAGTGGGGACCTAGCCGGGGAGCTGTTTTTT. Protein: CASSGDLAGELFF. This chain uses TRBV5-1 with TRBJ2-2, with D perhaps TRBD1 or TRBD2 (5 bases each). The CDR3 runs to 13 residues. From germline, CDR1 is SGHRS and CDR2 YFSETQ. V lost 5 bases and J lost 6, with 11 bases in between.

The chain employs TRBV5-4 and TRBJ1-2, with D possibly matching TRBD1 (6 bases). This CDR3 comprises 14 residues. Germline CDR1 SGHNT, CDR2 YYREEE (reference sequence). V was cut by 3 bases and J by 5 bases, with 14 bases left in between. Written as DNA, the CDR3 is TGTGCCAGCAGCTGGACAGCCGGACCTTATGGCTACACCTTC. It yields the protein CASSWTAGPYGYTF.

V is TRBV5-1 and J is TRBJ2-3; D unclear. V gave up 2 bases and J gave up 0 bases, with 13 bases separating them. The germline CDR1 and CDR2 sequences are SGHRS and YFSETQ. The CDR3 runs to 16 residues. CDR3 residues: CASSLRGPLSTDTQYF. The CDR3 DNA reads as TGCGCCAGCAGCTTAAGAGGCCCTCTTAGCACAGATACGCAGTATTTT.

The rearrangement uses TRBV7-9 and TRBJ1-2; D ambiguous. Germline CDR1 SEHNR, CDR2 FQNEAQ (reference sequence). V was shortened by 5 bases and J by 5 bases, with 9 bases between the two germline ends. This CDR3 spans 12 amino acids. CDR3: CASSPQEYGYTF. Here the CDR3 DNA reads TGTGCCAGCAGCCCCCAGGAATATGGCTACACCTTC.

The chain recombines TRBV2 with TRBJ1-4; D call uncertain. The CDR3 loop spans 12 amino acids. Germline V gene data show CDR1 as SNHLY and CDR2 as FYNNEI. Trimming removed 1 base at V and 11 bases at J, with 8 bases between. Written as DNA, the CDR3 is TGTGCCAGCAGTGAAGACATCAAGAAACTGTTTTTT. Protein product: CASSEDIKKLFF.

V gene TRBV25-1 combines with J gene TRBJ1-4; D is uncertain. Between the trimmed V and J ends, which lost 5 bases and 6 bases, there was a span of 13 bases. The germline CDR1 and CDR2 sequences are MGHDK and SYGVNS. This CDR3 is 14 amino acids long. The CDR3 DNA follows: TGTGCCAGCAGTAAGGGAGGTGGGGATGAAAAACTGTTTTTT. It encodes CASSKGGGDEKLFF. The whole variable domain, filled in from reference TRBV25-1 and TRBJ1-4, reads EADIYQTPRYLVIGTGKKITLECSQTMGHDKMYWYQQDPGMELHLIHYSYGVNSTEKGDLSSESTVSRIRTEHFPLTLESARPSHTSQYLCASSKGGGDEKLFFGSGTQLSVL.

This clone was observed a single time. The V gene is TRBV7-3, the J gene TRBJ1-6, with D possibly matching TRBD1 (5 bases). The CDR3 totals 13 residues. Trimming took 3 bases from V and 10 from J, leaving 10 bases between them. Germline assignment: CDR1 SGHTA and CDR2 FQGTGA. The DNA of the CDR3 is TGTGCCAGCAGCTTGGGGGGTAGGTCACCCCTCCACTTT. Its protein product is CASSLGGRSPLHF.

The rearrangement joins TRBV6-6 to TRBJ1-1; no firm D call. Germline CDR1 reads MNHNY; CDR2 reads SVGAGI (reference sequence). Trimming pared 6 bases from V and 6 bases from J, leaving 14 bases between. This CDR3 has 13 residues. CDR3 sequence: CASSPLVGAEAFF. The CDR3 coding sequence is TGTGCCAGCAGCCCCCTGGTGGGCGCTGAAGCTTTCTTT.

The chain combines TRBV4-3 with TRBJ1-1; D not resolved. V was clipped by 3 bases and J by 0 bases, with 11 bases between them. This CDR3 spans 15 amino acids. The germline gives CDR1 LGHNA, CDR2 YSLEER. Here the CDR3 DNA reads TGCGCCAGCAGCCAGACCCCGGGCATGAACACTGAAGCTTTCTTT. Its protein product is CASSQTPGMNTEAFF.

There are a few counts of this clone. The chain couples TRBV7-2 to TRBJ1-5; D is undetermined. The CDR3 has 14 residues. Germline V gives CDR1 SGHTA, CDR2 FQGNSA. The V and J ends lost 3 bases and 6 bases respectively, with 12 bases between them. CDR3 loop: CASSFRPGRQPQHF. CDR3 DNA sequence: TGTGCCAGCAGCTTTCGACCGGGTCGTCAGCCCCAGCATTTT. The whole variable domain, remainder taken from reference TRBV7-2 and TRBJ1-5, is GAGVSQSPSNKVTEKGKDVELRCDPISGHTALYWYRQSLGQGLEFLIYFQGNSAPDKSGLPSDRFSAERTGGSVSTLTIQRTQQEDSAVYLCASSFRPGRQPQHFGDGTRLSIL.

The rearrangement links TRBV29-1 to TRBJ1-1; the match to TRBD1 covers 11 bases. The trim removed 3 bases at V and 1 base at J, leaving 7 bases unmatched. CDR3 length: 16 residues. CDR1 and CDR2 (germline): SQVTM, ANQGSEA. The chain's CDR3 is CSVDGTGGFENTEAFF. In DNA form, the CDR3 reads TGCAGCGTTGATGGGACAGGGGGTTTCGAGAACACTGAAGCTTTCTTT.